Each of the 14 T cell receptor beta chains below was sequenced from the same sample in a study of blood T cell repertoires in COVID-19. TCRdb's copy holds only in-frame clones and misses some; the assay was immunoSEQ multiplex PCR. This sample yields about 200,000 clones, of which around four fifths are seen a single time; 6.9% belongs to the top ten. The specimen sequenced was peripheral blood. The receptors come from a human donor with acute or convalescent COVID-19. The donor label of this sample is uncertain.

The chain is built from TRBV4-1 and TRBJ1-4; 7 bases align to TRBD1. Trimming took 0 bases from V and 4 from J; bases not matched to a gene: 5. CDR3 length equals 16 residues. The germline CDR1 and CDR2 sequences are MGHRA and YSYEKL. CDR3 amino acids: CASSQDWDSRNEKLFF. The CDR3 region has the DNA TGCGCCAGCAGCCAAGATTGGGACAGCCGTAATGAAAAACTGTTTTTT.

This clone has a handful of counts. V gene TRBV19 combines with J gene TRBJ2-1, with 10 nucleotides matching TRBD2. The CDR3 has 16 amino acids. After removal of 3 bases from V and 7 bases from J, the junction contained 9 bases not matched to a gene. From germline, CDR1 is LNHDA and CDR2 SQIVND (reference sequence). The CDR3 loop is CASSIGGSSGSNEQFF. Written as DNA, the CDR3 is TGTGCCAGTAGTATCGGTGGGTCTAGCGGGAGTAATGAGCAGTTCTTC. Variable domain in full (rest from reference TRBV19 and TRBJ2-1): DGGITQSPKYLFRKEGQNVTLSCEQNLNHDAMYWYRQDPGQGLRLIYYSQIVNDFQKGDIAEGYSVSREKKESFPLTVTSAQKNPTAFYLCASSIGGSSGSNEQFFGPGTRLTVL.

This clone was detected once. V is TRBV5-8 and J is TRBJ1-5; 8 bases agree with TRBD1. This CDR3 has 15 residues. Germline V lookup: CDR1 SGHTS, CDR2 YDEGEE. With 4 bases clipped from V and 2 bases from J, the junction kept 5 bases outside the gene matches. CDR3 protein: CASSRTGKGNQPQHF. Here the CDR3 DNA reads TGTGCCAGCAGCCGGACAGGGAAGGGCAATCAGCCCCAGCATTTT. Using reference TRBV5-8 and TRBJ1-5 for the parts outside the CDR3, the full variable domain is EAGVTQSPTHLIKTRGQQATLRCSPISGHTSVYWYQQALGLGLQFLLWYDEGEERNRGNFPPRFSGRQFPNYSSELNVNALELEDSALYLCASSRTGKGNQPQHFGDGTRLSIL.

The chain couples TRBV3-1 (or the pseudogene TRBV3-2) to TRBJ2-1, with TRBD2 matching over 8 bases. CDR3 length: 15 amino acids. Germline lookup yields CDR1 LGHDT and CDR2 YNNKEL (reference sequence). The V gene end was trimmed by 3 bases and the J gene end by 0 bases; junction bases not matched to a gene: 1. The CDR3 DNA reads TGTGCCAGCAGCCAGAGCGGGGGCTCCTACAATGAGCAGTTCTTC. This encodes CASSQSGGSYNEQFF.

The count of this clone is one. The chain recombines TRBV5-6 with TRBJ1-2; 9 bases match TRBD1. This CDR3 has 13 amino acids. CDR1 is SGHDT, CDR2 YYEEEE, per germline. The ends lost 3 bases at V and 7 bases at J; junction bases unmatched: 4. The DNA of the CDR3 is TGTGCCAGCAGCTCCGGGACAGGGCCTGGCTACACCTTC. Protein sequence: CASSSGTGPGYTF. The full variable domain, completed using reference TRBV5-6 and TRBJ1-2, is DAGVTQSPTHLIKTRGQQVTLRCSPKSGHDTVSWYQQALGQGPQFIFQYYEEEERQRGNFPDRFSGHQFPNYSSELNVNALLLGDSALYLCASSSGTGPGYTFGSGTRLTVV.

Only one count was recorded for this clone. The chain has TRBV5-1 and TRBJ2-4; perhaps TRBD1 as D (5 bases). The V gene lost 0 bases and the J gene lost 9 bases, with 16 bases spanning the gap. Germline V gene data show CDR1 as SGHRS and CDR2 as YFSETQ. The CDR3 spans 15 residues. CDR3 in DNA: TGCGCCAGCAGCTTGGGTAGGGGCTCCCTAACCATTCAGTACTTC. This sequence encodes CASSLGRGSLTIQYF.

The chain has TRBV10-3 and TRBJ2-2; 9 bases line up with TRBD1. Per germline, CDR1 ENHRY and CDR2 SYGVKD. The CDR3 has 15 amino acids. J gave up 6 bases and V 2 bases, and 4 bases lay outside the gene matches. The CDR3 DNA reads TGTGCCATCAGTGAGCCGACAGGGGGAGCCGGGGAGCTGTTTTTT. Translation: CAISEPTGGAGELFF.

V usage is TRBV5-1 and J usage is TRBJ1-6; the match to TRBD1 covers 11 bases. The CDR3 length is 15 residues. V dropped 4 bases and J dropped 8; count of bases not matched to a gene: 5. Germline V gives CDR1 SGHRS, CDR2 YFSETQ. This CDR3 is CASSPRTGGDSPLHF. The CDR3 DNA follows: TGCGCCAGCAGCCCTCGGACAGGGGGCGATTCACCCCTCCACTTT.

The chain has TRBV7-6 and TRBJ2-7; perhaps TRBD2 as D (5 bases). The V end lost 5 bases, the J end lost 1 base, and 18 bases lay between the germline ends. This CDR3 spans 16 amino acids. Germline V CDR1 and CDR2: SGHVS, FNYEAQ. CDR3 in amino acids: CASSDTPRTGSYEQYF. The DNA of the CDR3 is TGTGCCAGCAGCGATACCCCCCGGACGGGGTCCTACGAGCAGTACTTC. Drawing the rest from reference TRBV7-6 and TRBJ2-7, the complete variable domain is GAGVSQSPRYKVTKRGQDVALRCDPISGHVSLYWYRQALGQGPEFLTYFNYEAQQDKSGLPNDRFSAERPEGSISTLTIQRTEQRDSAMYRCASSDTPRTGSYEQYFGPGTRLTVT.

A word on this clone: Other DNA sequences of this sample code for an identical CDR3. The V call is TRBV6-5, the J call TRBJ2-7; 9 nucleotides match TRBD1. V gave up 2 bases and J gave up 2 bases; unmatched junction bases: 1. In germline, CDR1 is MNHEY, CDR2 SVGAGI. The length of the CDR3 is 14 residues. In DNA form, the CDR3 reads TGTGCCAGCAGTTACCGGGACAGGGCCTACGAGCAGTACTTC. It translates to CASSYRDRAYEQYF.

V and J are TRBV6-6 and TRBJ2-7; tentatively, D is TRBD2 (6 bases). The germline gives CDR1 MNHNY, CDR2 SVGAGI (reference sequence). The V end lost 0 bases, the J end lost 4 bases, and 13 bases lay between the germline ends. The CDR3 has 15 amino acids. CDR3 protein: CASSYSGGAEYEQYF. The CDR3 nucleotides are TGTGCCAGCAGTTACTCAGGAGGGGCGGAGTACGAGCAGTACTTC.

This clone occurred once. The chain recombines TRBV7-9 with TRBJ2-5, with D possibly being TRBD2 (6 bases). Germline values: CDR1 SEHNR, CDR2 FQNEAQ (reference sequence). The CDR3 contains 14 residues. Trimming removed 6 bases at V and 1 base at J, with 12 bases between. CDR3 residues: CASSRTTLQETQYF. CDR3 coding DNA: TGTGCCAGCAGTCGGACTACACTCCAAGAGACCCAGTACTTC. The full variable domain, its missing parts supplied by reference TRBV7-9 and TRBJ2-5, is DTGVSQNPRHKITKRGQNVTFRCDPISEHNRLYWYRQTLGQGPEFLTYFQNEAQLEKSRLLSDRFSAERPKGSFSTLEIQRTEQGDSAMYLCASSRTTLQETQYFGPGTRLLVL.

The V call is TRBV27, the J call TRBJ1-6; 7 bases are shared with TRBD1. J gave up 5 bases and V 5 bases, and 6 bases lay outside the gene matches. The CDR3 is 15 amino acids. The germline V gene has CDR1 MNHEY and CDR2 SMNVEV (reference sequence). The DNA of the CDR3 is TGTGCCAGCAGTCGGGGGACAGTTGATAATTCACCCCTCCACTTT. Protein: CASSRGTVDNSPLHF.

In its sample, this clone was seen once. The chain carries TRBV5-1 and TRBJ2-7; 9 bases line up with TRBD2. The V segment lost 4 bases and the J segment 5 bases; nucleotides outside the gene matches: 10. CDR3 length equals 15 residues. Germline lookup yields CDR1 SGHRS and CDR2 YFSETQ. The CDR3 loop is CASSTLPSGNDEQYF. As DNA, the CDR3 is TGCGCCAGCAGCACCTTACCTAGCGGGAACGACGAGCAGTACTTC. Drawing the rest from reference TRBV5-1 and TRBJ2-7, the complete variable domain is KAGVTQTPRYLIKTRGQQVTLSCSPISGHRSVSWYQQTPGQGLQFLFEYFSETQRNKGNFPGRFSGRQFSNSRSEMNVSTLELGDSALYLCASSTLPSGNDEQYFGPGTRLTVT.